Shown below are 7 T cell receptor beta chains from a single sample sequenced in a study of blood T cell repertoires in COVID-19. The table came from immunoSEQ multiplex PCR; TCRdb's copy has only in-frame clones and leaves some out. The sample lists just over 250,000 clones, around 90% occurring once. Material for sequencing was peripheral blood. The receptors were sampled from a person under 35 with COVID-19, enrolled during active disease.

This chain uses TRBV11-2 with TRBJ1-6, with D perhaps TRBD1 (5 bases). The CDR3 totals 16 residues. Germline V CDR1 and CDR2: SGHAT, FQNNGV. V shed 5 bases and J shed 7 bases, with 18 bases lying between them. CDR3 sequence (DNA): TGTGCCAGCAGCCAGATAATGGGGCAGAGGAATTCACCCCTCCACTTT. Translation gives CASSQIMGQRNSPLHF.

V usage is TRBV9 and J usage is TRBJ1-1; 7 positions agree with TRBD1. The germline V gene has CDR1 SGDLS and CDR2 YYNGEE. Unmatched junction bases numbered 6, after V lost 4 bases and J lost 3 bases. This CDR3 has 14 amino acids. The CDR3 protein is CASSPWDSYTEAFF. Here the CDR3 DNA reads TGTGCCAGCAGCCCGTGGGACAGTTACACTGAAGCTTTCTTT.

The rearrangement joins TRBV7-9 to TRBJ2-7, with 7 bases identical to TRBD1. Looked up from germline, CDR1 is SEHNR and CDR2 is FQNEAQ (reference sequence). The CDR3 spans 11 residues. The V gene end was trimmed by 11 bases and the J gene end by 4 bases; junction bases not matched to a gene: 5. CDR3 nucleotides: TGTGCCGGTGAACAGGGGTACGAGCAGTACTTC. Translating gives CAGEQGYEQYF.

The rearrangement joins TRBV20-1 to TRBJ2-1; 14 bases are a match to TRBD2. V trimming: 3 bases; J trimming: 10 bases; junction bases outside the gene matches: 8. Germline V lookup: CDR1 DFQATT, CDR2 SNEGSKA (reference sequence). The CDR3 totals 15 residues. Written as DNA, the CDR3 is TGCAGTGCTAGTGGGGGACTAGCGGGAGCGGAGGAGCAGTTCTTC. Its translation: CSASGGLAGAEEQFF.

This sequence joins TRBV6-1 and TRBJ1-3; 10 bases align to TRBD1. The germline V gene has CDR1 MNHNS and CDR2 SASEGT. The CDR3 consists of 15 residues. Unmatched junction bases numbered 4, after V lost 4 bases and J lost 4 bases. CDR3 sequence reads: CASSGQGAAGNTIYF. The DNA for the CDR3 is TGTGCCAGCAGTGGACAGGGGGCGGCGGGAAACACCATATATTTT.

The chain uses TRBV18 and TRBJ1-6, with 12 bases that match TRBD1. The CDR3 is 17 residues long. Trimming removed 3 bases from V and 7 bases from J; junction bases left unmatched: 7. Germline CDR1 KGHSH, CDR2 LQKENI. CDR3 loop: CASSPTGDRGQNSPLHF. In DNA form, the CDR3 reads TGTGCCAGCTCACCTACAGGGGACAGGGGGCAGAATTCACCCCTCCACTTT.

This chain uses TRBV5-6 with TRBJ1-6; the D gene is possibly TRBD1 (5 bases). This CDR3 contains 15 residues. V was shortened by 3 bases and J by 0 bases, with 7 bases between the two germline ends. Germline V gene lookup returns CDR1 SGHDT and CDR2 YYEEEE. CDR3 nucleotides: TGTGCCAGCAGCTACAGGAGCTCCTATAATTCACCCCTCCACTTT. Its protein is CASSYRSSYNSPLHF.